This T cell receptor beta chain was retrieved from a study of breast tumors, draining lymph nodes, adjacent tissues. Study-level findings and limits: Compared with lymph nodes, tumors were less diverse; compared with nontumor tissue, more. Tumor T cell lymph node origin was a supported hypothesis, not proven. Luminal-like breast cancer showed significantly higher tumor–nontumor repertoire similarity than basal-like. The data were judged consistent with most tumor T cells coming from lymph node and expanding in tumor.

A single record per CDR3 protein comes from TCRdb applying MiXCR to the multiplex PCR reads. This table holds more than 200,000 distinct CDR3 sequences, around 32% found once. The CDR3 is 16 residues long. Germline-derived CDR1 and CDR2 are KGHSH and LQKENI. Trimming removed 3 bases at V and 6 bases at J, with 17 bases between. This clonotype came up a few times. Its antigen remains unidentified. Samples came from axillary lymph nodes draining the breast cancer. The sequence derives from a female donor with breast cancer. Some clones in this sample may be carry-over from other donors' samples. This rearrangement joins TRBV18 to TRBJ1-4; possible D gene TRBD1, 6 bases. Sample: axillary lymph node tissue. The CDR3 reads CASSPNPQGSYEKLFF. The DNA of the CDR3 is TGTGCCAGCTCACCGAACCCCCAGGGGTCTTATGAAAAACTGTTTTTT.